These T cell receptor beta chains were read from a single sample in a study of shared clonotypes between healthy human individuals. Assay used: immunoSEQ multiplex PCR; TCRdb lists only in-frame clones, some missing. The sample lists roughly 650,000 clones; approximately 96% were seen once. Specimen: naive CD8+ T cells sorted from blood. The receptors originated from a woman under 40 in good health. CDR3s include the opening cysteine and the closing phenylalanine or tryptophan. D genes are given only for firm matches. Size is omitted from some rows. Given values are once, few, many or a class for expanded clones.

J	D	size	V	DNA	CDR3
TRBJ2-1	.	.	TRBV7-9	TGTGCCAGCAGCTTAGGCTACGGCTACAATGAGCAGTTCTTC	CASSLGYGYNEQFF
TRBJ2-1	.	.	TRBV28	TGTGCCAGCAGTTTGCCCGGGGTTGGCAATGAGCAGTTCTTC	CASSLPGVGNEQFF
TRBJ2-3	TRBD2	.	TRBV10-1	TGCGCCAGCAGTCTAGCGGGAGGGTTGGATACGCAGTATTTT	CASSLAGGLDTQYF
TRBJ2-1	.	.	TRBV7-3	TGTGCCAGCAGCTTAGGGGGTAATTCCTACAATGAGCAGTTCTTC	CASSLGGNSYNEQFF
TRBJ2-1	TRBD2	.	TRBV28	TGTGCCAGCAGTTTAAGGCTAGCGGGAGGTGTAATTGAGCAGTTCTTC	CASSLRLAGGVIEQFF
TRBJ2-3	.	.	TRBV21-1	TGTGCCAGCAGCAACCCCCTGGGAGCCTCCCTCACAGATACGCAGTATTTT	CASSNPLGASLTDTQYF
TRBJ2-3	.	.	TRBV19	TGTGCCAGTAGTGGCACCGGGACTCACACAGATACGCAGTATTTT	CASSGTGTHTDTQYF
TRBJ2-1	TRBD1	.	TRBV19	TGTGCCAGTAGGGACCGGGACAGGGGGCTCAATGAGCAGTTCTTC	CASRDRDRGLNEQFF
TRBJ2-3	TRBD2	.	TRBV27	TGTGCCAGCAGGGTAGCGGGACGCACAGATACGCAGTATTTT	CASRVAGRTDTQYF
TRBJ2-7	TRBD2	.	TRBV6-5	TGTGCCAGCAGCCGTACTAGCGGGATGAGCTACGAGCAGTACTTC	CASSRTSGMSYEQYF
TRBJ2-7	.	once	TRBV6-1	TGTGCCAGCAGTGATTCTTACGAGCAGTACTTC	CASSDSYEQYF
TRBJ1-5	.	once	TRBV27	TGTGCCAGCAGTTTACGACCTCAGGACCTGAGATATAGCAATCAGCCCCAGCATTTT	CASSLRPQDLRYSNQPQHF
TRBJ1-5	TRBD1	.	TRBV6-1	TGTGCCAGCAGTGAAGCGTGGGGACAGAATCAGCCCCAGCATTTT	CASSEAWGQNQPQHF
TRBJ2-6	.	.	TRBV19	TGTGCCAGTAGTACAGCAGGGTATGGGGCCAACGTCCTGACTTTC	CASSTAGYGANVLTF
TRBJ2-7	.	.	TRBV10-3	TGTGCCATCAGTGAAACCGGGGGCGAGCAGTACTTC	CAISETGGEQYF
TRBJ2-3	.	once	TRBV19	TGTGCCAGTAGTATAGGACAACAGGGAGGTCCAGATACGCAGTATTTT	CASSIGQQGGPDTQYF
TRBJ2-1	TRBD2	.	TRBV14	TGTGCCAGCAGCCAAGATTGGTGGGACGGGGGGACCTACAATGAGCAGTTCTTC	CASSQDWWDGGTYNEQFF
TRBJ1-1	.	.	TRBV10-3	TGTGCCATCAGTGAGCCCGGCGGATGGGCGAAGACTGAAGCTTTCTTT	CAISEPGGWAKTEAFF
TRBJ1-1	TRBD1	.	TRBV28	TGTGCCAGCAGTTTAGCAGGGGGCAGGATACTACTCTTT	CASSLAGGRILLF
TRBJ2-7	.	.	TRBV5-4	TGTGCCAGCAGTTCCCAGGCCTACGAGCAGTACTTC	CASSSQAYEQYF
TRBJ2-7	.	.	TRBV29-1	TGCAGCGCCCTGGCCCTTACGGGCGAGCAGTACTTC	CSALALTGEQYF
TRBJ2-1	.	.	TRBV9	TGTGCCAGCAGCGCAGGGGCTTCATACAATGAGCAGTTCTTC	CASSAGASYNEQFF
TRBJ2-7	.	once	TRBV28	TGTGCCAGCAGTACCCTGCTAGCTATAATTTCATACGAGCAGTACTTC	CASSTLLAIISYEQYF
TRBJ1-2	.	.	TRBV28	TGTGCCAGCAGTTTTGGGGGGGGCGCCACTGGCTACACCTTC	CASSFGGGATGYTF
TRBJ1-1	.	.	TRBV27	TGTGCCAGCAGTATTTCAAGGAACACTGAAGCTTTCTTT	CASSISRNTEAFF
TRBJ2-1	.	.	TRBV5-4	TGTGCCAGCAGCTTGTTCGTGGGATCTAACAATGAGCAGTTCTTC	CASSLFVGSNNEQFF
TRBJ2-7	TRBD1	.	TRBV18	TGTGCCAGCTCACCGGACAGGAGTCCGTTCTACGAGCAGTACTTC	CASSPDRSPFYEQYF
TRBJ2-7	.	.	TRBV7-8	TGTGCCAGCAGACCGATTAACGACCACGAGCAGTACTTC	CASRPINDHEQYF
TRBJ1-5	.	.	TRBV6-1	TGTGCCAGCACGGACTATGGTCAGCCCCAGCATTTT	CASTDYGQPQHF
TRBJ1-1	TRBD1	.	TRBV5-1	TGCGCCAGCAGCTTGGGAACAGGGGTCACTGAAGCTTTCTTT	CASSLGTGVTEAFF
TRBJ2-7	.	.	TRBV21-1	TGTGCCAGCAGCCGTATGCCGGGTAAGGAGCAGTACTTC	CASSRMPGKEQYF
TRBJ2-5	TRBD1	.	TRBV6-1	TGTGCCAGCAGTGAAGGAAGACAGGGTTTCTTATCAGAGACCCAGTACTTC	CASSEGRQGFLSETQYF
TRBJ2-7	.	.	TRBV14	TGTGCCAGCAGTCCAGGGGGGATCTACGAGCAGTACTTC	CASSPGGIYEQYF
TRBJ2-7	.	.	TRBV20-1	TGCAGTGCTGTGGGCCCTCCCGAGCAGTACTTC	CSAVGPPEQYF
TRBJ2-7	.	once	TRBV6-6	TGTGCCAGCAGTTACTGGGGCCCTAGCGAAGGTTACGAGCAGTACTTC	CASSYWGPSEGYEQYF
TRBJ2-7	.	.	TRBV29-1	TGCAGCGTTCGAACCGCTGGATCCTACGAGCAGTACTTC	CSVRTAGSYEQYF
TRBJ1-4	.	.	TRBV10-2	TGCGCCAGCACCCTCGGAGGGGAAAAACTGTTTTTT	CASTLGGEKLFF
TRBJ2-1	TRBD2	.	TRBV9	TGTGCCAGCAGCGGCGGACTAGCGGGAGTTAACTACAATGAGCAGTTCTTC	CASSGGLAGVNYNEQFF